This T cell receptor beta chain was sequenced in a study of blood T cell repertoires in COVID-19. Overall study context: Whether acute or convalescent, the COVID-19 samples came from the United States, Italy and Spain.

CDR3 size: 14 residues. Germline trimming cut 2 bases from V and 6 bases from J; bases unmatched to any gene: 6. Germline V gene data show CDR1 as KGHSH and CDR2 as LQKENI. Original handling: Reference gene primer amplification in the assay estimated nucleated cell counts. Here immunoSEQ multiplex PCR was the method, and the copy in TCRdb shows in-frame clones only, minus some. V and J calls and clone size follow that table, whereas D and trimming were derived from the DNA. The sample lists some 300,000 clones, approximately 89% occurring once. The cohort comprised adults aged roughly 18 to 90 years residing in about two dozen US areas.

The rearrangement joins TRBV18 to TRBJ1-2, with 7 bases aligning to TRBD1. The source material was PBMCs or T cells enriched from blood (not recorded which). This receptor was identified in a woman in her thirties who had recovered from COVID-19. This chain's CDR3 is CASSPSQGGDGYTF. In nucleotides, the CDR3 is TGTGCCAGCTCACCAAGTCAGGGGGGAGATGGCTACACCTTC.